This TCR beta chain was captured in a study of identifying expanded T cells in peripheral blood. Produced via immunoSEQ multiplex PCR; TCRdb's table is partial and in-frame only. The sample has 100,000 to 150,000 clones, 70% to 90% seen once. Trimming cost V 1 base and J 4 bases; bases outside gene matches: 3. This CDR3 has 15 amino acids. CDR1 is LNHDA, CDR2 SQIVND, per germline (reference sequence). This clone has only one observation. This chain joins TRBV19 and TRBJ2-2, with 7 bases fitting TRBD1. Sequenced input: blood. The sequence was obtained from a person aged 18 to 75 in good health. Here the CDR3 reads CASSIGGTATGELFF. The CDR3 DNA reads TGTGCCAGTAGTATAGGAGGGACAGCCACCGGGGAGCTGTTTTTT.